This passage covers 20 T cell receptor beta chains from one sample sequenced in a study of blood T cell repertoires in COVID-19 (dated by TCRdb to the early 2020s). The library was produced with the immunoSEQ multiplex PCR assay. As stored in TCRdb, this immuneACCESS dataset retains in-frame rearrangements with V and J assigned. A fraction of the clones does not appear; measured against another copy, unresolved V genes explain less than half of the discrepancy, and the remainder lacks a known reason. For this sample there are fewer than 9,500 clones; about 90% appear just once. The top ten clones comprise over 6% of the sample. Sequencing input: peripheral blood. Every receptor here comes from a woman aged 50 to 65 with active or convalescent COVID-19.

The chain employs TRBV3-1 (or the pseudogene TRBV3-2) and TRBJ2-7; maybe TRBD2 (6 bases). V was pared by 4 bases and J by 3 bases, with 19 bases between. The CDR3 is made up of 16 amino acids. CDR1 is LGHDT, CDR2 YNNKEL, per germline (reference sequence). The CDR3 protein is CASSPPFGTGNYEQYF. The CDR3 nucleotides read TGTGCCAGCAGCCCACCTTTCGGGACTGGTAACTACGAGCAGTACTTC.

The rearrangement joins TRBV29-1 to TRBJ2-7, with 7 bases matching TRBD1. Trimming removed 4 bases from V and 3 bases from J; junction bases left unmatched: 3. The CDR3 is 12 amino acids. Germline values: CDR1 SQVTM, CDR2 ANQGSEA. The CDR3 here is CSVARDSYEQYF. The CDR3 bases are TGCAGCGTTGCCAGGGACAGCTACGAGCAGTACTTC.

The V call is TRBV23-1, the J call TRBJ1-6, with 9 bases lining up with TRBD1. TRBV23-1 belongs to the ORF category, with a function that is uncertain. The V segment lost 2 bases and the J segment 0 bases; nucleotides outside the gene matches: 8. The CDR3 runs 19 residues. The CDR3 reads CASSQVGTGTSSYNSPLHF. CDR3 sequence (DNA): TGCGCCAGCAGTCAAGTCGGGACAGGGACAAGCTCCTATAATTCACCCCTCCACTTT.

The chain carries TRBV29-1 and TRBJ1-1; D is perhaps TRBD1 (6 bases). Germline-derived CDR1 and CDR2 are SQVTM and ANQGSEA. The CDR3 consists of 13 residues. Trimming cost V 4 bases and J 1 base, with 10 bases left between them. The CDR3 here is CSVVGAGNTEAFF. In nucleotides, the CDR3 is TGCAGCGTTGTGGGGGCGGGGAACACTGAAGCTTTCTTT. Full variable domain (rest looked up from reference TRBV29-1 and TRBJ1-1): SAVISQKPSRDICQRGTSLTIQCQVDSQVTMMFWYRQQPGQSLTLIATANQGSEATYESGFVIDKFPISRPNLTFSTLTVSNMSPEDSSIYLCSVVGAGNTEAFFGQGTRLTVV.

The V and J genes are TRBV5-1 and TRBJ1-2, with a possible D match to TRBD1 (5 bases). Per the germline V gene, CDR1 is SGHRS and CDR2 is YFSETQ. The CDR3 is 14 amino acids. Trimming shortened V by 2 bases and J by 2 bases, and 10 bases separated the two germline ends. This CDR3 is CASSFTGGNYGYTF. CDR3 nucleotide sequence: TGCGCCAGCAGCTTTACGGGGGGGAACTATGGCTACACCTTC.

This sequence joins TRBV7-2 and TRBJ2-4; no firm D call. Germline loops: CDR1 SGHTA, CDR2 FQGNSA. Trimming shortened V by 2 bases and J by 8 bases, and 13 bases separated the two germline ends. This CDR3 comprises 14 residues. The CDR3 DNA reads TGTGCCAGCAGCTTATCCCCTAGTTGGGACATTCAGTACTTC. Protein product: CASSLSPSWDIQYF.

This chain joins TRBV6-2 or TRBV6-3 and TRBJ1-1; D is possibly TRBD1 (5 bases). Germline loops: CDR1 MNHEY, CDR2 SVGEGT. CDR3 length: 14 amino acids. V was clipped by 5 bases and J by 4 bases, with 14 bases between them. The CDR3 sequence is CASSTGPRSTEAFF. The CDR3 DNA follows: TGTGCCAGCAGTACAGGCCCGCGGAGCACTGAAGCTTTCTTT.

In DNA form, the CDR3 reads TGTGCCAGCAGTTCAGATGATTATCAGCCCCAGCATTTT. Translated: CASSSDDYQPQHF. The chain links TRBV28 to TRBJ1-5, with no clear D. Per the germline V gene, CDR1 is MDHEN and CDR2 is SYDVKM. Trimming removed 4 bases from V and 5 bases from J, with 9 bases in between. The CDR3 has 13 amino acids.

The CDR3 reads CASSYGQYPTEAFF. The CDR3 nucleotides read TGTGCCAGCAGCTACGGACAGTATCCGACTGAAGCTTTCTTT. This chain uses TRBV7-9 with TRBJ1-1; D possibly corresponds to TRBD1 (6 bases). CDR1 and CDR2 from the germline V gene are SEHNR and FQNEAQ (reference sequence). The V end lost 4 bases, the J end lost 5 bases, and 14 bases lay between the germline ends. There are 14 residues in the CDR3. The complete variable domain, with remaining parts taken from reference TRBV7-9 and TRBJ1-1, reads DTGVSQNPRHKITKRGQNVTFRCDPISEHNRLYWYRQTLGQGPEFLTYFQNEAQLEKSRLLSDRFSAERPKGSFSTLEIQRTEQGDSAMYLCASSYGQYPTEAFFGQGTRLTVV.

The chain has TRBV19 and TRBJ1-5; unclear D gene. CDR3 length: 13 residues. V shed 4 bases and J shed 4 bases, with 8 bases lying between them. The V gene's germline CDR1 is LNHDA and CDR2 SQIVND (reference sequence). CDR3 loop: CASSTLINQPQHF. The DNA for the CDR3 is TGTGCCAGTAGTACCCTAATTAATCAGCCCCAGCATTTT.

The rearrangement links TRBV7-9 to TRBJ2-7; perhaps TRBD2 as D (5 bases). The CDR3 has 14 residues. The V end lost 5 bases, the J end lost 2 bases, and 13 bases lay between the germline ends. CDR1 SEHNR and CDR2 FQNEAQ come from the germline V gene (reference sequence). Written as DNA, the CDR3 is TGTGCCAGCAGCCCCTCGGGGTCCCCCTACGAGCAGTACTTC. This translates into CASSPSGSPYEQYF.

The chain couples TRBV23-1 to TRBJ2-7; tentative D call: TRBD2 (6 bases). TRBV23-1 is an ORF; its function is uncertain. V was shortened by 0 bases and J by 4 bases, with 7 bases between the two germline ends. This CDR3 has 13 residues. The CDR3 sequence is CASSQSGGYEQYF. CDR3 nucleotides: TGCGCCAGCAGTCAATCCGGAGGGTACGAGCAGTACTTC.

J is TRBJ1-1 and V is TRBV2; 7 nucleotides align to TRBD1. Germline CDR1 reads SNHLY; CDR2 reads FYNNEI. Losses at the gene ends were 6 bases for V and 4 bases for J; bases not matched to a gene: 8. The CDR3 sequence is 14 residues long. The CDR3 coding sequence is TGTGCCAGCAGGGTACAGGGGTGGAGCACTGAAGCTTTCTTT. This translates into CASRVQGWSTEAFF.

The rearrangement links TRBV20-1 to TRBJ2-2; no definite D call. Germline V gene sequence: CDR1 DFQATT, CDR2 SNEGSKA (reference sequence). CDR3 length equals 15 residues. Trimming cost V 3 bases and J 8 bases, with 19 bases left between them. The DNA for the CDR3 is TGCAGTGCTAGTCCAAACTTCCTCCTCCCTGGGGAGCTGTTTTTT. It specifies CSASPNFLLPGELFF.

This clone was observed a single time. The rearrangement links TRBV2 to TRBJ1-2; 11 nucleotides line up with TRBD1. From germline, CDR1 is SNHLY and CDR2 FYNNEI. CDR3 length: 15 residues. Trimming cost V 4 bases and J 10 bases; bases outside gene matches: 11. Here the CDR3 DNA reads TGTGCCAGCAGTGTCGAGGGACAGGGGGTAGCAACCTACACCTTC. It specifies CASSVEGQGVATYTF.

The chain recombines TRBV2 with TRBJ1-3; D unresolved. CDR3 length equals 14 residues. Between the trimmed V and J ends, which lost 5 bases and 2 bases, there was a span of 10 bases. Germline loops: CDR1 SNHLY, CDR2 FYNNEI. The CDR3 nucleotides are TGTGCCAGCAGTACCGGGAGAACTGGAAACACCATATATTTT. Amino acids: CASSTGRTGNTIYF.

The chain recombines TRBV29-1 with TRBJ2-4; tentatively, D is TRBD2 (6 bases). Germline V gene lookup returns CDR1 SQVTM and CDR2 ANQGSEA. CDR3 length: 13 amino acids. V lost 7 bases and J lost 5, with 15 bases in between. In nucleotides, the CDR3 is TGCAGCGCCGCTGGAGGGTGGGAAAACATTCAGTACTTC. Its protein is CSAAGGWENIQYF.

The chain has TRBV3-1 (or the pseudogene TRBV3-2) and TRBJ1-1; TRBD1 matches at 7 bases. CDR1 is LGHDT, CDR2 YNNKEL, per germline (reference sequence). This CDR3 is built from 11 residues. After removal of 6 bases from V and 6 bases from J, the junction contained 1 base not matched to a gene. CDR3 loop: CASRGGAEAFF. The CDR3, as DNA: TGTGCCAGCAGAGGGGGCGCTGAAGCTTTCTTT.

This clone was recorded a few times. V and J are TRBV7-6 and TRBJ2-7; D might be TRBD1 (5 bases). Trimming pared 3 bases from V and 9 bases from J, leaving 21 bases between. Germline V gene data show CDR1 as SGHVS and CDR2 as FNYEAQ. The CDR3 covers 15 residues. This CDR3 reads CASSLDDGALGSQYF. CDR3 nucleotides: TGTGCCAGCAGCTTGGATGATGGGGCGCTTGGTTCGCAGTACTTC. Full variable domain (remainder filled in from reference TRBV7-6 and TRBJ2-7): GAGVSQSPRYKVTKRGQDVALRCDPISGHVSLYWYRQALGQGPEFLTYFNYEAQQDKSGLPNDRFSAERPEGSISTLTIQRTEQRDSAMYRCASSLDDGALGSQYFGPGTRLTVT.

The chain couples TRBV28 to TRBJ1-6; TRBD1 matches at 10 bases. This CDR3 spans 17 amino acids. Germline loops: CDR1 MDHEN, CDR2 SYDVKM. J gave up 10 bases and V 1 base, and 10 bases lay outside the gene matches. Written as DNA, the CDR3 is TGTGCCAGCAGTTTATCCATCGACAGGGGGCTGGTATCACCCCTCCACTTT. Protein: CASSLSIDRGLVSPLHF.